The source of this T cell receptor beta chain is a study of cytomegalovirus exposure and HLA in healthy donors. The PCR used 60 Vbeta and 13 Jbeta primers. The table came from immunoSEQ multiplex PCR; TCRdb's copy has only in-frame clones and leaves some out. Among 90,000 to 150,000 clones listed, 75% to 80% were seen once. Trimming at V came to 1 base and at J to 4 bases, leaving 12 bases not matched to a gene. The CDR3 length is 17 residues. CDR1 and CDR2 (germline): MGHRA, YSYEKL. The receptor was isolated from a woman between 35 and 50 years old in good health and CMV-seropositive. This sequence joins TRBV4-1 and TRBJ1-1; TRBD1 aligns across 7 bases. Specimen: PBMCs. CDR3 residues: CASSQGQGRSRATEAFF. The CDR3 nucleotides read TGCGCCAGCAGCCAAGGACAGGGACGCTCGAGGGCCACTGAAGCTTTCTTT.